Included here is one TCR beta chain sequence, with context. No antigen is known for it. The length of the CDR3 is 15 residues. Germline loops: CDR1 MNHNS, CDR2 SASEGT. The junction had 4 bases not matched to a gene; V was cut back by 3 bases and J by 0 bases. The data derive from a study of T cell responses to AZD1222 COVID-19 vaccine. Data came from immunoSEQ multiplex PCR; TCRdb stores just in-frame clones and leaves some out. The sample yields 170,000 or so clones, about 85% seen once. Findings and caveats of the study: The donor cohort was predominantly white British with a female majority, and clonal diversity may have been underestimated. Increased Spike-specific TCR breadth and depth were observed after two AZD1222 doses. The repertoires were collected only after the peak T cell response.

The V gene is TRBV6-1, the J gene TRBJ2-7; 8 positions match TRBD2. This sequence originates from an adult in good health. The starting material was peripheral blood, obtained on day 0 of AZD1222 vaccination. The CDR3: CASSDGAGGSYEQYF. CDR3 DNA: TGTGCCAGCAGTGACGGGGCGGGAGGCTCCTACGAGCAGTACTTC.